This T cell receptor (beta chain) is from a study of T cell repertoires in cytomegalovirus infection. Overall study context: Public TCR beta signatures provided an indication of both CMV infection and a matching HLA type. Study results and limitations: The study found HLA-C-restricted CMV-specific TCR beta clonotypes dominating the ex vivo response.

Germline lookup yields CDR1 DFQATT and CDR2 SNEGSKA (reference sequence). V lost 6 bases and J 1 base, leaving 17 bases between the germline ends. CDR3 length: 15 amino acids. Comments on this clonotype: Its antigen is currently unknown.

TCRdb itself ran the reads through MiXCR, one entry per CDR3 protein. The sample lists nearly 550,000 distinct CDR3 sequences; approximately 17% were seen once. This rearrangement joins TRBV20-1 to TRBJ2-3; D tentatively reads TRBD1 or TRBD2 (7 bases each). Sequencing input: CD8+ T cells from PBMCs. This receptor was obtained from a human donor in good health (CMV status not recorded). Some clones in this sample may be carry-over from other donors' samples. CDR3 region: CSARSGDSRTDTQYF. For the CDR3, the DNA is TGCAGTGCCCGAAGCGGGGACAGCCGCACAGATACGCAGTATTTT.